These 6 T cell receptor beta chains came from one sample sequenced in a study of prognosis after radiotherapy for stage I lung cancer (dated by TCRdb to the early 2020s). The sequencing machine was an Illumina HiSeq 3000. Two rounds of multiplex PCR were used to amplify the TCR beta CDR3 region from genomic DNA. The first PCR round used primers specific to each TRBV and TRBJ gene, and the primer sequences were filed in Chinese patent CN105087789A. The public reads were quality trimmed at Q25 with fastp and then assembled into clones with MiXCR by TCRdb, keeping productive beta chains. When rows share a CDR3 protein, they turn into one entry using the most common DNA and genes. The sample includes approximately 41,000 distinct CDR3 sequences, with around 22% observed a single time. The ten largest clones represent around a quarter of the sample. Sequenced material: PBMCs, taken before or after stereotactic body radiation therapy (not recorded which). The source is a donor aged 50 or older with non-small cell lung cancer.

This clonotype came up many times. The J gene is TRBJ1-2, the V gene TRBV10-3; tentative D call: TRBD1 (6 bases). The V gene lost 4 bases and the J gene lost 8 bases, with 17 bases spanning the gap. The germline V gene encodes CDR1 ENHRY and CDR2 SYGVKD. The CDR3 loop spans 14 amino acids. For the CDR3, the DNA is TGTGCCATCAGTGCAACACAGGGATTGAAGGGCTACACCTTC. This translates into CAISATQGLKGYTF.

Many counts were recorded for this clonotype. The rearrangement uses TRBV9 and TRBJ1-4; D remains unclear. Trimming removed 0 bases from V and 4 bases from J, with 7 bases in between. This CDR3 spans 14 amino acids. Germline CDR1 is SGDLS and CDR2 is YYNGEE. The CDR3 DNA reads as TGTGCCAGCAGCGTAGACATCAGTAATGAAAAACTGTTTTTT. It codes for CASSVDISNEKLFF.

This clonotype was observed many times. The CDR3 loop is CASSQTSQGVDTEAFF. The DNA for the CDR3 is TGTGCCAGCAGCCAAACCTCCCAAGGTGTTGACACTGAAGCTTTCTTT. This chain uses TRBV3-1 with TRBJ1-1; no clear D gene. Trimming removed 2 bases at V and 3 bases at J, with 16 bases between. Germline CDR1 is LGHDT and CDR2 is YNNKEL (reference sequence). The CDR3 sequence is 16 residues long. Looking up the rest from reference TRBV3-1 and TRBJ1-1 gives the full variable domain: DTAVSQTPKYLVTQMGNDKSIKCEQNLGHDTMYWYKQDSKKFLKIMFSYNNKELIINETVPNRFSPKSPDKAHLNLHINSLELGDSAVYFCASSQTSQGVDTEAFFGQGTRLTVV.

This clonotype was detected ten times or more. The rearrangement joins TRBV5-1 to TRBJ2-1, with a tentative D call TRBD1 (6 bases). CDR3 size: 13 residues. V was shortened by 5 bases and J by 8 bases, with 14 bases between the two germline ends. From germline, CDR1 is SGHRS and CDR2 YFSETQ. CDR3 protein: CASRGDIGHEQFF. The CDR3 DNA reads TGCGCCAGCAGGGGGGACATCGGTCATGAGCAGTTCTTC.

In its sample, this clonotype was seen once. V is TRBV7-6 and J is TRBJ2-5, with TRBD1 as a possible D gene (5 bases). Trimming removed 2 bases at V and 3 bases at J, with 25 bases between. Germline-derived CDR1 and CDR2 are SGHVS and FNYEAQ. The CDR3 extends over 19 amino acids. The CDR3 sequence is CASSLTARNSRANKETQYF. CDR3 DNA: TGTGCCAGCAGCTTAACAGCCCGGAACTCCAGGGCCAACAAAGAGACCCAGTACTTC.

The J gene is TRBJ2-1, the V gene TRBV18, with a possible D match to TRBD2 (7 bases). Germline values: CDR1 KGHSH, CDR2 LQKENI. The CDR3 is 15 amino acids. V was trimmed by 3 bases and J by 3 bases, leaving 12 bases between them. CDR3 sequence (DNA): TGTGCCAGCTCACCGGGGGGGGCAGGCTACAATGAGCAGTTCTTC. Translated: CASSPGGAGYNEQFF.